One sample yielded the 10 T cell receptor beta chains listed below, sequenced in a study of beta chain features in type 1 diabetes. General study findings and limits: Type 1 diabetes patients showed a moderate but significant shortening of TCRB CDR3s in all four CD4+ subsets.

No antigen has been identified for these receptors. All of the isolated RNA was reverse transcribed, so expressed TCRB transcripts were sequenced. The protocol was immunoSEQ multiplex PCR, while the TCRdb copy is restricted to in-frame clones and leaves out a portion. The sample yields about 650,000 clones, around 11% seen once. Sequencing was performed on naive CD4+ T cells from blood. All receptors derive from a man aged 25 to 40 with type 1 diabetes.

The rearrangement uses TRBV5-4 and TRBJ2-5; a possible D gene is TRBD2 (5 bases). The CDR3 consists of 14 residues. The germline V gene encodes CDR1 SGHNT and CDR2 YYREEE (reference sequence). V gave up 4 bases and J gave up 1 base, with 11 bases separating them. In DNA, the CDR3 is TGTGCCAGCAGCCCGGGGATTTCCCAAGAGACCCAGTACTTC. It codes for CASSPGISQETQYF.

This rearrangement joins TRBV7-2 to TRBJ1-2, with 9 nucleotides matching TRBD1. This CDR3 is built from 15 residues. V trimming: 1 base; J trimming: 4 bases; junction bases outside the gene matches: 4. Germline-derived CDR1 and CDR2 are SGHTA and FQGNSA. The CDR3 protein is CASSLVMGQGYGYTF. CDR3 bases: TGTGCCAGCAGCTTAGTGATGGGACAGGGCTATGGCTACACCTTC.

This clone was picked up a small number of times. The chain couples TRBV15 to TRBJ2-2; D call uncertain. The V gene's germline CDR1 is LNHNV and CDR2 YYDKDF (reference sequence). V lost 1 base, J lost 2 bases, and 5 bases lay in between. This CDR3 is 14 amino acids long. This CDR3 reads CATSRGVNTGELFF. DNA of the CDR3: TGTGCCACCAGCAGAGGCGTTAACACCGGGGAGCTGTTTTTT. The full variable domain, completed using reference TRBV15 and TRBJ2-2, is DAMVIQNPRYQVTQFGKPVTLSCSQTLNHNVMYWYQQKSSQAPKLLFHYYDKDFNNEADTPDNFQSRRPNTSFCFLDIRSPGLGDTAMYLCATSRGVNTGELFFGEGSRLTVL.

This clone turned up a few times. V usage is TRBV6-5 and J usage is TRBJ2-7, with D uncertain. This CDR3 region has 14 residues. V gave up 0 bases and J gave up 6 bases, with 12 bases separating them. Germline V gene sequence: CDR1 MNHEY, CDR2 SVGAGI. This CDR3 is CASSYSSSTLEQYF. DNA of the CDR3: TGTGCCAGCAGTTACTCGAGTTCCACCCTCGAGCAGTACTTC.

A few counts support this clone. Other nucleotide sequences from this sample produce the same CDR3. The chain carries TRBV5-1 and TRBJ1-2; 8 bases are shared with TRBD1. From germline, CDR1 is SGHRS and CDR2 YFSETQ. There are 13 residues in the CDR3. Trimming took 4 bases from V and 8 from J; bases not matched to a gene: 7. CDR3 residues: CASSLGQGIGYTF. In DNA, the CDR3 is TGCGCCAGCAGCCTCGGACAGGGAATCGGCTACACCTTC. Full variable domain (remainder filled in from reference TRBV5-1 and TRBJ1-2): KAGVTQTPRYLIKTRGQQVTLSCSPISGHRSVSWYQQTPGQGLQFLFEYFSETQRNKGNFPGRFSGRQFSNSRSEMNVSTLELGDSALYLCASSLGQGIGYTFGSGTRLTVV.

This CDR3 reads CAWSDVLRSSGNTIYF. In DNA form, the CDR3 reads TGTGCCTGGAGTGACGTCCTAAGGAGCTCTGGAAACACCATATATTTT. V gene TRBV30 combines with J gene TRBJ1-3; D remains ambiguous. The V end lost 1 base, the J end lost 0 bases, and 13 bases lay between the germline ends. Per germline, CDR1 GTSNPN and CDR2 SVGIG (reference sequence). CDR3 size: 16 residues.

The chain joins TRBV2 to TRBJ1-3; D unclear. The CDR3 loop spans 15 amino acids. The V gene lost 5 bases and the J gene lost 0 bases, with 11 bases spanning the gap. CDR1 is SNHLY and CDR2 is FYNNEI in the germline V gene. CDR3 residues: CASSFGPLSGNTIYF. DNA of the CDR3: TGTGCCAGCAGTTTCGGGCCCCTCTCTGGAAACACCATATATTTT.

Concerning this clone: This CDR3 is also generated by other DNA sequences in the sample. The chain couples TRBV2 to TRBJ1-2, with 7 bases aligning to TRBD1. J lost 2 bases, V lost 3 bases, and 3 bases had no gene match. Germline V gives CDR1 SNHLY, CDR2 FYNNEI. The CDR3 has 14 amino acids. The CDR3 bases are TGTGCCAGCAGTGATGGCAGGGGGAACTATGGCTACACCTTC. Amino acids: CASSDGRGNYGYTF.

This clone was seen more than once but under ten times. The V call is TRBV12-2, the J call TRBJ2-1; TRBD1 is the table's D call and was not checked against the DNA. TRBV12-2 is noted as a pseudogene. The CDR3 spans 10 residues. CDR3 sequence (DNA): TGTGCAAGTCGCTTCAGTGAGCAGTTCTTC. Its translation is CASRFSEQFF.

Only a few counts were recorded for this clone. The same CDR3 is also encoded by other DNA sequences in this sample. This rearrangement joins TRBV5-4 to TRBJ2-6, with D possibly TRBD2 on 6 matching bases. V dropped 3 bases and J dropped 0 bases, with 7 bases sitting between them. This CDR3 is built from 15 residues. Looked up from germline, CDR1 is SGHNT and CDR2 is YYREEE (reference sequence). CDR3 DNA sequence: TGTGCCAGCAGCTCCGGGGGCTCTGGGGCCAACGTCCTGACTTTC. Protein sequence: CASSSGGSGANVLTF.